The 16 T cell receptor beta chains given below trace back to one sample, sequenced in a study of monozygotic twins with inflammatory bowel disease. Following a re-call of the 5' RACE reads, TCRdb has one entry per CDR3 protein and lacks DNA. The sample holds nearly 450,000 distinct CDR3 sequences. The sequenced sample consisted of blood. These receptors were obtained from a human donor with ulcerative colitis or Crohn's disease, or a healthy co-twin of an affected twin (not recorded which).

This chain uses TRBV12-3 or TRBV12-4 with TRBJ2-2; TCRdb's assignment of TRBD1 cannot be checked, as there is no DNA. CDR3 size: 14 residues. CDR3 sequence: CASSFLSETGELFF.

This chain connects TRBV6-6 to TRBJ1-2; absent DNA, TCRdb's TRBD1 call cannot be checked. Germline lookup yields CDR1 MNHNY and CDR2 SVGAGI (reference sequence). The CDR3 has 13 residues. The CDR3 loop is CASNPTVGVGYTF.

The V and J genes are TRBV10-3 and TRBJ2-3; TCRdb's D call, TRBD2, is unchecked because there is no DNA. The CDR3 is made up of 13 amino acids. Germline lookup yields CDR1 ENHRY and CDR2 SYGVKD. The CDR3 loop is CAIRQDYTDTQYF.

The chain couples TRBV6-5 to TRBJ1-2; the D gene TCRdb calls, TRBD1, cannot be checked with no DNA. The germline V gene encodes CDR1 MNHEY and CDR2 SVGAGI. This CDR3 spans 14 amino acids. The CDR3 is CASSSSGQVYGYTF.

The V gene is TRBV28, the J gene TRBJ1-5; TCRdb outputs TRBD1, but without DNA this stays unchecked. Germline V gene sequence: CDR1 MDHEN, CDR2 SYDVKM. This CDR3 spans 16 amino acids. CDR3: CASSSSGTGGGQPQHF.

CDR3 sequence: CASSRTSGRALVEQFF. This rearrangement joins TRBV7-2 to TRBJ2-1; TCRdb calls TRBD2, which cannot be checked without DNA. Germline CDR1 reads SGHTA; CDR2 reads FQGNSA. The CDR3 has 16 amino acids.

The rearrangement uses TRBV20-1 and TRBJ1-2; with no DNA, the TCRdb D assignment of TRBD1 cannot be verified. This CDR3 has 14 residues. CDR1 DFQATT and CDR2 SNEGSKA come from the germline V gene (reference sequence). This chain's CDR3 is CSARYQGLLYGYTF.

This rearrangement joins TRBV10-3 to TRBJ2-5; TCRdb's D call of TRBD1 is untestable without DNA. CDR3 length: 14 amino acids. Per germline, CDR1 ENHRY and CDR2 SYGVKD. Here the CDR3 reads CAISSGPTGETQYF.

CDR3 sequence reads: CASRTRTPNTEAFF. The chain is built from TRBV12-3 or TRBV12-4 and TRBJ1-1; the D call of TRBD1 rests on TCRdb alone, since no DNA is present to check it. The length of the CDR3 is 14 residues.

The chain couples TRBV20-1 to TRBJ2-3; absent DNA, TCRdb's TRBD2 call cannot be checked. Germline CDR1 is DFQATT and CDR2 is SNEGSKA (reference sequence). The CDR3 runs to 14 residues. CDR3 amino acids: CSAMLALNTDTQYF.

The chain carries TRBV7-2 and TRBJ2-7; TCRdb reports TRBD2, a call that lacks DNA to check it against. Germline V gene sequence: CDR1 SGHTA, CDR2 FQGNSA. The CDR3 spans 14 residues. The CDR3 loop is CASDETGTKYEQYF.

V gene TRBV14 combines with J gene TRBJ1-2. The CDR3 covers 13 residues. Germline loops: CDR1 SGHDN, CDR2 FVKESK. The chain's CDR3 is CASSLGDAGGYTF.

The chain carries TRBV20-1 and TRBJ2-1; TCRdb's D call, TRBD2, is unchecked because there is no DNA. CDR1 and CDR2 from the germline V gene are DFQATT and SNEGSKA (reference sequence). The CDR3 sequence is 14 residues long. CDR3: CSATTSGSLNEQFF.

The chain recombines TRBV29-1 with TRBJ1-1; the TRBD1 assignment by TCRdb is unverifiable without DNA. Germline assignment: CDR1 SQVTM and CDR2 ANQGSEA. The CDR3 length is 12 residues. Here the CDR3 reads CSVRQGGTEAFF.

Here the CDR3 reads CASSLGTSGGNEQFF. J is TRBJ2-1 and V is TRBV7-2; the D call from TCRdb, TRBD2, cannot be confirmed without DNA. Germline assignment: CDR1 SGHTA and CDR2 FQGNSA. The CDR3 covers 15 residues. Variable domain in full (rest from reference TRBV7-2 and TRBJ2-1): GAGVSQSPSNKVTEKGKDVELRCDPISGHTALYWYRQSLGQGLEFLIYFQGNSAPDKSGLPSDRFSAERTGGSVSTLTIQRTQQEDSAVYLCASSLGTSGGNEQFFGPGTRLTVL.

The rearrangement links TRBV7-2 to TRBJ2-1; the TCRdb D gene call, TRBD2, has no DNA to confirm it. The CDR3 spans 16 residues. Germline V gene lookup returns CDR1 SGHTA and CDR2 FQGNSA. CDR3 sequence: CASSLGPSGGYNEQFF.